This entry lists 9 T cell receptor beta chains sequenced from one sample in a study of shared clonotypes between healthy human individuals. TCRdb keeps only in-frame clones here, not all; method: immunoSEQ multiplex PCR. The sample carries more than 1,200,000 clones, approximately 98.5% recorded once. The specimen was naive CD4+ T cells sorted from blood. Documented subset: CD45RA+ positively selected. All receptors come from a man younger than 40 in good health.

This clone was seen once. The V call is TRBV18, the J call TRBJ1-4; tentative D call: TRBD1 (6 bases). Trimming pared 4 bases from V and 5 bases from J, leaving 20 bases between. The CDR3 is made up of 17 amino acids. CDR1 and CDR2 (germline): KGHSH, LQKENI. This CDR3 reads CASSHDRLLSGNEKLFF. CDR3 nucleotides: TGTGCCAGCTCACACGACAGGCTGCTTTCGGGGAATGAAAAACTGTTTTTT.

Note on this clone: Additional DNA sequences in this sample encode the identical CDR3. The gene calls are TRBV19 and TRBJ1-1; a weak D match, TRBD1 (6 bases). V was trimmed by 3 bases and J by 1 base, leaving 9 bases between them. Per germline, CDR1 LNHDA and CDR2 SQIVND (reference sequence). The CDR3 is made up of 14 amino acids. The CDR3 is CASSIGQTNTEAFF. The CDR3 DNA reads TGTGCCAGTAGTATTGGACAGACGAACACTGAAGCTTTCTTT.

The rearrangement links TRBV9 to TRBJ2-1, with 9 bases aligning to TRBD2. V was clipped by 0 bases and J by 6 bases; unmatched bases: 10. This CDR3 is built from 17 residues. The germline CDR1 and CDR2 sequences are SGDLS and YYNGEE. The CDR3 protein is CASSVEASGMGGNEQFF. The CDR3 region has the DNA TGTGCCAGCAGCGTAGAGGCTAGCGGGATGGGGGGCAATGAGCAGTTCTTC.

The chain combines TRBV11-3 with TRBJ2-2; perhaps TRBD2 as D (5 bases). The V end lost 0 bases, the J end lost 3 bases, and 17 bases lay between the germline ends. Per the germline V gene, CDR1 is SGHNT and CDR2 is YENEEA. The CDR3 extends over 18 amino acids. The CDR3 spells CASSLDGLSGRYTGELFF. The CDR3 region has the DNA TGTGCCAGCAGCTTAGATGGACTCTCGGGGAGATACACCGGGGAGCTGTTTTTT.

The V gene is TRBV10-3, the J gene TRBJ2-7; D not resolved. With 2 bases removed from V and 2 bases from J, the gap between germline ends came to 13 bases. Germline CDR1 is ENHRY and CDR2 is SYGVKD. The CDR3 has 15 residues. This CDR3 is CAISERDGRAYEQYF. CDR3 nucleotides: TGTGCCATCAGTGAGAGGGATGGGCGAGCCTACGAGCAGTACTTC.

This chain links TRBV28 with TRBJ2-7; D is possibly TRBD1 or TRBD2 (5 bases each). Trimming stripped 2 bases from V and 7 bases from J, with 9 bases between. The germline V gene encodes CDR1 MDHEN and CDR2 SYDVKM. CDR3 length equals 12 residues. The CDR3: CASSLGGWEQYF. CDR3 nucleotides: TGTGCCAGCAGTTTAGGGGGTTGGGAGCAGTACTTC.

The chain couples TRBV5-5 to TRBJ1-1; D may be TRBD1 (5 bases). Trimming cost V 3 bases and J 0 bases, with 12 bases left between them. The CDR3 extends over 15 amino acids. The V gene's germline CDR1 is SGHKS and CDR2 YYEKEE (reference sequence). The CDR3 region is CASSWGRGLNTEAFF. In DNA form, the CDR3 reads TGTGCCAGCAGCTGGGGAAGGGGATTGAACACTGAAGCTTTCTTT.

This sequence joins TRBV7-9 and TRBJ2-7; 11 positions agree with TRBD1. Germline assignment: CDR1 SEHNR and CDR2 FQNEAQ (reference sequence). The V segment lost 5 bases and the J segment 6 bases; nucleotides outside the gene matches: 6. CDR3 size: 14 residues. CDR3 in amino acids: CASSRSGQGAEQYF. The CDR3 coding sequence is TGTGCCAGCAGCCGATCAGGACAGGGGGCCGAGCAGTACTTC.

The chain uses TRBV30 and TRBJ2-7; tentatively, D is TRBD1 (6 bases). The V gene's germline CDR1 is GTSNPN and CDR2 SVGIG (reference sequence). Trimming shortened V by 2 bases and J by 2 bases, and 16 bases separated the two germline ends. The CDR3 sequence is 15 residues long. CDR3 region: CAWSSETGGPYEQYF. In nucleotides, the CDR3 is TGTGCCTGGAGTTCCGAGACAGGCGGACCCTACGAGCAGTACTTC.